A single T cell receptor (beta chain) is shown here with its context. Its antigen is as yet unknown. CDR1 is SGDLS, CDR2 YYNGEE, per germline. This CDR3 comprises 13 residues. The ends were cut back, 3 bases at V and 2 bases at J, with 6 bases in the middle. This sample is part of a study of T cell responses to AZD1222 COVID-19 vaccine. Study-wide results and limits: Within unmutated variant regions lay the reported targets of nearly half of spike-specific TCRs. Spike-specific TCRs gained breadth and depth after people received two AZD1222 doses. White British ancestry dominated among donors, who included more females, and clonal diversity was possibly underestimated. Seropositive status at baseline applied to only a handful of AZD1222 recipients.

Sequencing was performed with immunoSEQ multiplex PCR; in TCRdb, only in-frame clones are kept and a portion is missing. The table includes roughly 90,000 clones, around 89% detected once. The sequence was obtained from an adult who received the AZD1222 COVID-19 vaccine. The rearrangement uses TRBV9 and TRBJ1-5; D is possibly TRBD1 (6 bases). The sequenced sample was peripheral blood, obtained 28 days after the second AZD1222 dose. This CDR3 reads CASSGTGNQPQHF. In nucleotides, the CDR3 is TGTGCCAGCAGCGGGACAGGCAATCAGCCCCAGCATTTT.